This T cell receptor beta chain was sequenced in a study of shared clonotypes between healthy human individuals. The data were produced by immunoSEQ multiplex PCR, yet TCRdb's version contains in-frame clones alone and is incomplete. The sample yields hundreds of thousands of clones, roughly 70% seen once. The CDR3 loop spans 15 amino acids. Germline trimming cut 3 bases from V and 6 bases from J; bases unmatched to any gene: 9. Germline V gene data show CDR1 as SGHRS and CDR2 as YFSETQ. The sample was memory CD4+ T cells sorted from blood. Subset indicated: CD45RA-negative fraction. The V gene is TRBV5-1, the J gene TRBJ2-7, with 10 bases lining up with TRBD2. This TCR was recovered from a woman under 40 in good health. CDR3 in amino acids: CASSWDSEREGEQYF. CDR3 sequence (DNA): TGCGCCAGCAGCTGGGACTCGGAGCGGGAGGGCGAGCAGTACTTC.